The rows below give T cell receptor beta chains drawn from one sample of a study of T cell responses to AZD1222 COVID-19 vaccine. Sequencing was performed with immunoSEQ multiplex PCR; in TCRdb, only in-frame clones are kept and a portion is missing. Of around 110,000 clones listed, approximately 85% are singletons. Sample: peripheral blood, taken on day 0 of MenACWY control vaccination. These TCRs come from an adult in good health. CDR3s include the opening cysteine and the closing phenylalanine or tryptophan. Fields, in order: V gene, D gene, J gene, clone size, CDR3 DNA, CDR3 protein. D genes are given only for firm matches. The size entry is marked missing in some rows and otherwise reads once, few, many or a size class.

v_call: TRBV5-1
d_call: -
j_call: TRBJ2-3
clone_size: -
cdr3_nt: TGCGCCAGCAGCTTGGGGGGCGGGGACACAGATACGCAGTATTTT
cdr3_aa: CASSLGGGDTDTQYF

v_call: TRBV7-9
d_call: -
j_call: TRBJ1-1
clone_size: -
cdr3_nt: TGTGCCAGCAGCTTAGCGGGGGTCACTGAAGCTTTCTTT
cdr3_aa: CASSLAGVTEAFF

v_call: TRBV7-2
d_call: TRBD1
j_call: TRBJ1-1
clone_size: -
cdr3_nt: TGTGCCAGCAGCTCCCAAACAGGGGGAGGGGCTCGAGCTTTCTTT
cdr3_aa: CASSSQTGGGARAFF

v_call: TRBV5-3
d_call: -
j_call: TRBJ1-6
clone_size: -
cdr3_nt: TGTGCCAGAAGCTTCGACTCGTCGGATTCACCCCTCCACTTT
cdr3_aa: CARSFDSSDSPLHF

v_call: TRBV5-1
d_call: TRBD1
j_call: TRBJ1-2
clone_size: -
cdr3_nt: TGCGCCAGCAGCTTGGGCGGGACAGGGGCCCTTTTTTACGGCTACACCTTC
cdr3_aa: CASSLGGTGALFYGYTF

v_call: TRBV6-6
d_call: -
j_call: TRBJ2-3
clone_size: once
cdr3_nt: TGTGCCAGCAAACAGGGCACAGATACGCAGTATTTT
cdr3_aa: CASKQGTDTQYF

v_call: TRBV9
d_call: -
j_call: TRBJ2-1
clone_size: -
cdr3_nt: TGTGCCAGCAGCGTCTCCCATGCTGGCAATGAGCAGTTCTTC
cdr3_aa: CASSVSHAGNEQFF

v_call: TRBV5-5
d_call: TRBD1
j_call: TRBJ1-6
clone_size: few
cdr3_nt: TGTGCCAGCAGCTTGACAGGACAGGGGAGGTCACCCCTCCACTTT
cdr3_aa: CASSLTGQGRSPLHF

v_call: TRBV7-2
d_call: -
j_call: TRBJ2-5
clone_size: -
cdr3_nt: TGTGCCAGCAGCTTAGCGGGAACACAAGAGACCCAGTACTTC
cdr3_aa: CASSLAGTQETQYF

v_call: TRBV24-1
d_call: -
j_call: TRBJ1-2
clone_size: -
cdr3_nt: TGTGCCACCAGTGACCGGGACGGAGATAACTATGGCTACACCTTC
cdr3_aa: CATSDRDGDNYGYTF

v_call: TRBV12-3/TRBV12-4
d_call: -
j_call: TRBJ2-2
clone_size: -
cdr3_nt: TGTGCCAGCAGGTGGGACCGAACCGGGGAGCTGTTTTTT
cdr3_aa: CASRWDRTGELFF

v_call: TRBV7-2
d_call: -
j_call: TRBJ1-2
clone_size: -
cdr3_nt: TGTGCCAGCAGCTCCCAAAAGATGGGGTATGGCTACACCTTC
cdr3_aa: CASSSQKMGYGYTF

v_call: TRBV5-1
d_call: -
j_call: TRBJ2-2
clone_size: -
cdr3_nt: TGCGCCAGCAGCTTCGGACTTTTTTTGGCCGGGGAGCTGTTTTTT
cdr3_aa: CASSFGLFLAGELFF

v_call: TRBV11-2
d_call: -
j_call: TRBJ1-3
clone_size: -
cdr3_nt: TGTGCCAGCAGCTTAGATGCGGGACTTCACTCTGGAAACACCATATATTTT
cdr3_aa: CASSLDAGLHSGNTIYF

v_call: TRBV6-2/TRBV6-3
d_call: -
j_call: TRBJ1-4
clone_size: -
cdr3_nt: TGTGCCAGCAGTTGGGGCAGCCGCTCAACTAATGAAAAACTGTTTTTT
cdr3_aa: CASSWGSRSTNEKLFF

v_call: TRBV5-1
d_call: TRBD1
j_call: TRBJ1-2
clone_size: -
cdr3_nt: TGCGCCAGCAGCCTGATACAGGGGAGTAATGGCTACACCTTC
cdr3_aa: CASSLIQGSNGYTF

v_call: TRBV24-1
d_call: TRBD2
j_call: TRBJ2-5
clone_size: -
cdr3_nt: TGTGCCACCAGTCCGGCCACTAGCGGGGCGCTGGGGACCCAGTACTTC
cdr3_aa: CATSPATSGALGTQYF

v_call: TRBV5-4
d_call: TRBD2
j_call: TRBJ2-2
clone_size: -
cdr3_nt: TGTGCCAGCAGCTCCGGGACTAGCGGGCCGGGAGGGGAGCTGTTTTTT
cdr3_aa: CASSSGTSGPGGELFF

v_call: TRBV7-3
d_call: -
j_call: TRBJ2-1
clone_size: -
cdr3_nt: TGTGCCAGCAGCGTCGGACCCACCAACAATGAGCAGTTCTTC
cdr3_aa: CASSVGPTNNEQFF

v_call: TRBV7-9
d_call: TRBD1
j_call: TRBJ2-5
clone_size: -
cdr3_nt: TGTGCCAGCAGCTTAGGAGACAGGGGTCCACAAGAGACCCAGTACTTC
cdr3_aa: CASSLGDRGPQETQYF

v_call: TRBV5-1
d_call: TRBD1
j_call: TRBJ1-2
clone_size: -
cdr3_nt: TGCGCCAGCAGCTCCGAGACAGGGGGCGGCTATGGCTACACCTTC
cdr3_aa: CASSSETGGGYGYTF

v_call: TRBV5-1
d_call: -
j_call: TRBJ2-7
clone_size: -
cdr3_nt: TGCGCCAGCAGCTTGGCAGTGGGCAGGGGGGGCGAGCAGTACTTC
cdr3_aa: CASSLAVGRGGEQYF

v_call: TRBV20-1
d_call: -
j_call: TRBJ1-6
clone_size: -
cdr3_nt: TGCAGTGCTAGTCTCGGCGGGAGCTCCTATAATTCACCCCTCCACTTT
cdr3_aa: CSASLGGSSYNSPLHF

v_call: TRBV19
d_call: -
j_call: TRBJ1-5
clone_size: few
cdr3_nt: TGTGCCAGTAGGATGCGGCCCACGCAAGGTCAGCCCCAGCATTTT
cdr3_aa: CASRMRPTQGQPQHF

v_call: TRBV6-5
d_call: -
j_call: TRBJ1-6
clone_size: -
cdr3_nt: TGTGCCAGCCGCCGGAGCTCCTATAATTCACCCCTCCACTTT
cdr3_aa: CASRRSSYNSPLHF

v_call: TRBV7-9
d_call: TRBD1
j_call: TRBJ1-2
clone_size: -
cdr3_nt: TGTGCCAGCAGCCGTAAGACAGGGGGCGGTACTAACTATGGCTACACCTTC
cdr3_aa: CASSRKTGGGTNYGYTF

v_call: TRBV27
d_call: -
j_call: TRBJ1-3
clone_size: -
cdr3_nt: TGTGCCAGCAAAAGTCTTACACCGGGGGCAAACACCATATATTTT
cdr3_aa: CASKSLTPGANTIYF

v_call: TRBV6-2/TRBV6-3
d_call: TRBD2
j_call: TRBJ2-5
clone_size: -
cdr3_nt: TGTGCCAGCAGCAAACCGACTAGCTCCGAGACCCAGTACTTC
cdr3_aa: CASSKPTSSETQYF

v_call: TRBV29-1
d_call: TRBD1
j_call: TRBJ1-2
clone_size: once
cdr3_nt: TGCAGCGTTGAAAGGGGACAGGGATCCTATGGCTACACCTTC
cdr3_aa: CSVERGQGSYGYTF

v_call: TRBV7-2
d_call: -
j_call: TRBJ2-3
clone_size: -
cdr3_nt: TGTGCCAGCAGCACCGGGACTTTGCTCACAGATACGCAGTATTTT
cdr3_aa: CASSTGTLLTDTQYF

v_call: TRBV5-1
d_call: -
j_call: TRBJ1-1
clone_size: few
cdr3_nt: TGCGCCAGCAGCGAGCAGCCCCGGTCGGAAACTGAAGCTTTCTTT
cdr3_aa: CASSEQPRSETEAFF

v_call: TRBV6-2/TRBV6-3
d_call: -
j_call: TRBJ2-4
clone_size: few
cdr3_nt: TGTGCCAGCAGCCAGCAGGGGCTTCTAGCCAAAAACATTCAGTACTTC
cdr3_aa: CASSQQGLLAKNIQYF

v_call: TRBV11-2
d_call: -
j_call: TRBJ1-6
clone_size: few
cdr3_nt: TGTGCCAGCAGTCAGGGGTGGGATTCACCCCTCCACTTT
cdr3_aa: CASSQGWDSPLHF

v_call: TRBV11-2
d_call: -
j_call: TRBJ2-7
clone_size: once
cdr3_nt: TGTGCCAGCAGCAAACTAAAACAGGAGATCTACGAGCAGTACTTC
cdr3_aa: CASSKLKQEIYEQYF

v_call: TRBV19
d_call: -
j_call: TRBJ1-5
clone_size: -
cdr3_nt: TGTGCCAGTAGTGGGGGCCGGGCTTTGCCCCAGCATTTT
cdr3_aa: CASSGGRALPQHF

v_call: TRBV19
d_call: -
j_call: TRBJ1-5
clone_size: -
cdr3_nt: TGTGCCAGTAGTATGAGGGGCCAGCCCCAGCATTTT
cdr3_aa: CASSMRGQPQHF

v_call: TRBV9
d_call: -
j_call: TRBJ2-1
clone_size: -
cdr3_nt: TGTGCCAGCAGCGTAGGGGTGGGGAAGAACAATGAGCAGTTCTTC
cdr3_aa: CASSVGVGKNNEQFF

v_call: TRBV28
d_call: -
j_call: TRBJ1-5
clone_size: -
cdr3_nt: TGTGCCAGCAGTCCTCCTCATCAGCCCCAGCATTTT
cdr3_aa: CASSPPHQPQHF

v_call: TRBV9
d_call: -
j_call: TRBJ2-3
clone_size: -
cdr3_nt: TGTGCCAGCAGCGTAGAGGTAGATACGCAGTATTTT
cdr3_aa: CASSVEVDTQYF

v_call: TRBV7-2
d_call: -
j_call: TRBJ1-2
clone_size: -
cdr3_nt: TGTGCCAGCAGCTTATCGGGGGTGGGCGGCTACACCTTC
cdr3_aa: CASSLSGVGGYTF

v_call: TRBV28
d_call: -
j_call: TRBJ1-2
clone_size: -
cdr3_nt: TGTGCCAGCAGTTCTTTCGGACTCCGTGGGGACTATGGCTACACCTTC
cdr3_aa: CASSSFGLRGDYGYTF

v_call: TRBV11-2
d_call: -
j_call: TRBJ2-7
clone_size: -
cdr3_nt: TGTGCCAGCAGCTTAGAGGCACAGCCCCTATACGAGCAGTACTTC
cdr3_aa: CASSLEAQPLYEQYF

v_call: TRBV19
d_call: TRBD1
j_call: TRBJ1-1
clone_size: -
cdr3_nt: TGTGCCAGTAGTGCCCAGGGGGTTACTGAAGCTTTCTTT
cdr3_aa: CASSAQGVTEAFF

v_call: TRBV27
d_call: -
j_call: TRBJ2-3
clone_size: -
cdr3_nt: TGTGCCAGCAGTTTAGGGGACGGCTACTCACCCCCATATTTT
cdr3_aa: CASSLGDGYSPPYF

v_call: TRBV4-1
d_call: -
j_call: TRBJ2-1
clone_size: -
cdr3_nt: TGCGCCAGCAGCCAAGTTGGTGGGCGGGGCTCCAGGTTCTTC
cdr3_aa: CASSQVGGRGSRFF

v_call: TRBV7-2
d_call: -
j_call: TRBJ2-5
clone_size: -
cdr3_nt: TGTGCCAGCAGCCCCGGTGGGGCTCAAGAGACCCAGTACTTC
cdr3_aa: CASSPGGAQETQYF